This note documents a single T cell receptor (beta chain) sequence. The CDR3 has 15 amino acids. The V segment lost 5 bases and the J segment 6 bases; nucleotides outside the gene matches: 7. CDR1 and CDR2 from the germline V gene are MNHEY and SMNVEV (reference sequence). This specimen belongs to a study of shared clonotypes between healthy human individuals. The naive CD8 population came from CD45RO-negative cells selected for CCR7, without terminally differentiated effector memory CD45RA+ cells. Here immunoSEQ multiplex PCR was the method, and the copy in TCRdb shows in-frame clones only, minus some. The sample shows millions of clones, just over 90% of them seen only once.

V is TRBV27 and J is TRBJ2-2; 9 bases map to TRBD2. The specimen was naive CD8+ T cells from PBMCs. The clonotype originates from a man aged 18 to 30 in good health. Some clones in this sample may be carry-over from other donors' samples. CDR3: CASSISREGPGELFF. The CDR3, as DNA: TGTGCCAGCAGTATTTCGCGGGAGGGCCCCGGGGAGCTGTTTTTT.